This TCR beta chain was captured in a study of T cell repertoires in aging, cancer and after chemotherapy (dated by TCRdb to about 2019). Notes on the research overall: Donors spanned six age groups from 30 or younger to 70 or older, with at least three individuals per group. Healthy donor control TCR repertoires were recorded over several months to years and showed clear clonal overlap across re-sampling. The full dataset contained roughly 9 million TCR reads. To look at immunoaging and at how T cells reconstitute after chemotherapy, the study profiled TCR beta repertoires in peripheral blood from both healthy donors and cancer patients. A cohort of 200 to 250 cancer patients (94 with hematological and approximately 120 with solid cancers) was assembled, and under 100 healthy donors were included as a reference group. Here is what the overall study found, with its caveats: It was noted by the authors that conclusions about immunological memory after chemotherapy cannot be drawn from the repertoire data. In healthy donors, the drop in TCR diversity with age came mainly from a loss of richness, whereas in cancer patients a loss of evenness also played a part. In both cancer cohorts, median generation probability rose over the chemotherapy interval, which suggests that the repertoire was reconstituted through rebound thymic output. Untreated patients with hematological or solid cancers showed significantly lower blood TCR diversity and higher clonality than age-matched healthy donors.

On this clonotype: Its antigen specificity is not known. No per-base quality is available; no much larger clone lies one base away.

Multiplex touch-down PCR with a mixed TRB-A/B primer pool was used to amplify rearranged TRB sequences covering the V, D and J segments. Illumina adapters and sample indices were attached to the amplicons through two consecutive PCR reactions run with Phusion HS II polymerase. The amplicons were purified from gel with the NucleoSpin Gel and PCR Clean-up kit and then assessed with Qubit and an Agilent 2100 Bioanalyzer. Libraries were sequenced on an Illumina MiSeq using 600-cycle, single-indexed, paired-end runs. The source study handled its data this way. MiXCR versions 2.12 and 3.0.5 were used to process the TRB sequences. Each unique CDR3 nucleotide sequence counted as one clone, and only productive sequences with at least two reads were retained. The repertoire metrics were Shannon diversity, evenness, clonality (calculated as one minus evenness), and diversity profiles parameterized by alpha from 0 to 5. The IGoR algorithm was used to calculate generation probabilities of clones in the paired pre- and post-chemotherapy samples. TCRdb reprocessing: public reads trimmed at Q25 with fastp, clones called with MiXCR, in-frame beta chains kept. Here each entry gathers all rows of one CDR3 protein and keeps the most common genes and DNA. TCRdb assigned the V and J calls; the authors' analysis was not used. Here the sample has several thousand distinct CDR3 sequences; about 38% occur a single time. The top ten clones comprise 14% to 15% of the sample.

TCR beta rearrangements were amplified from genomic DNA extracted from peripheral blood rather than from sorted cells or RNA. V gives up 0 bases and J gives up 5 bases, and the segment between their germline ends measures 7 bases. From cysteine to phenylalanine, the CDR3 is 13 amino acids long. The read is trimmed to its CDR3 DNA, 39 bases read in frame from base 1. The germline V gene provides CDR1 LGHNA and CDR2 YSLEER. This clonotype was obtained from a human donor in good health. Sequencing used blood. The chain couples TRBV4-3 to TRBJ2-5; the D gene is unclear. In nucleotides, the sequence is TGCGCCAGCAGCCAAGATAGATCTGAGACCCAGTACTTC. It translates as CASSQDRSETQYF.